This TCR beta chain derives from a study of tumor and adjacent non-tumor tissue in lung cancer. Looking at the study overall: Patients were aged about 30 to 85, 10 men and 4 to 6 women, stage I to III. Study-level points and caveats: TCR diversity was significantly greater in tumor than normal lung tissue. Patients with more diverse tumor TCRs had worse survival.

Deletions cut 4 bases from V and 2 bases from J, with 9 bases between. Per the germline V gene, CDR1 is MDHEN and CDR2 is SYDVKM. The CDR3 covers 14 residues. TCRbeta libraries were built with three rounds of nested PCR, modified from ARM-PCR. Via MiXCR, TCRdb re-called the multiplex PCR reads, giving one row per CDR3 protein. This table holds about 75,000 distinct CDR3 sequences, less than 75% found once. The template was RNA from unsorted bulk tissue. Distant lung tissue was collected more than 3 cm away from the tumor edge. About this clonotype itself: Its antigen is as yet unknown. This is likely a read error, given that the CDR3 carries no conserved phenylalanine or tryptophan at its end.

This chain connects TRBV28 to TRBJ1-5, with D possibly being TRBD1 (5 bases). The TCR originated in a woman aged 50 to 60 with non-small cell lung cancer. The sample was distant non-tumor lung tissue. DNA of the CDR3: TGTGCCAGCAGTTCGGGGGGGGGCAATCAGCCCCAGCATTCT. Translated: CASSSGGGNQPQHS.